Listed here are 19 T cell receptor beta chains from one sample, sequenced in a study of graft-versus-host responses after intestinal transplantation (dated by TCRdb to the early 2020s). No antigen is known for these receptors. The receptor library was made with the immunoSEQ multiplex PCR assay. TCRdb stores this immuneACCESS table with in-frame sequences only. Part of the clones is absent; in the studies checked, under half of the shortfall reflects unresolved V genes, and no reason is known for the rest. The sample table shows 80,000 to 100,000 clones, and 80% to 95% are seen once. The leading ten clones occupy around 0.17% of the sample. The time point label corresponds to: cells obtained before transplantation from donor or recipient. The sequenced sample was unstimulated CD4+ T cells sorted from spleen or lymph node cells, obtained before intestinal transplant. These receptors were collected from a human donor who received an intestinal transplant.

The gene calls are TRBV2 and TRBJ2-5; TRBD2 aligns across 10 bases. The V gene end was trimmed by 6 bases and the J gene end by 2 bases; junction bases not matched to a gene: 6. CDR1 is SNHLY, CDR2 FYNNEI, per germline. The CDR3 is 15 residues long. The chain's CDR3 is CASSLTSGEQETQYF. The CDR3 DNA follows: TGTGCCAGCAGCTTAACTAGCGGGGAACAAGAGACCCAGTACTTC. The full variable domain, completed using reference TRBV2 and TRBJ2-5, is EPEVTQTPSHQVTQMGQEVILRCVPISNHLYFYWYRQILGQKVEFLVSFYNNEISEKSEIFDDQFSVERPDGSNFTLKIRSTKLEDSAMYFCASSLTSGEQETQYFGPGTRLLVL.

This clone was detected only once. The V gene is TRBV27, the J gene TRBJ2-3; D is uncertain. The CDR3 totals 15 residues. Germline CDR1 and CDR2: MNHEY and SMNVEV (reference sequence). Trimming took 3 bases from V and 2 from J, leaving 12 bases between them. The CDR3, as DNA: TGTGCCAGCAGTTTTCAGTCCCTAGTCACAGATACGCAGTATTTT. It yields the protein CASSFQSLVTDTQYF.

The chain uses TRBV19 and TRBJ2-1; 8 bases fit TRBD1. The V gene end was trimmed by 2 bases and the J gene end by 7 bases; junction bases not matched to a gene: 7. CDR1 and CDR2 (germline): LNHDA, SQIVND (reference sequence). The CDR3 consists of 15 residues. The CDR3 DNA follows: TGTGCCAGTAGTATACCAGGGACAGGATTGAATGAGCAGTTCTTC. This encodes CASSIPGTGLNEQFF.

This rearrangement joins TRBV2 to TRBJ1-1; the D is unclear. Per germline, CDR1 SNHLY and CDR2 FYNNEI. V lost 7 bases, J lost 1 base, and 10 bases lay in between. CDR3 size: 13 residues. Written as DNA, the CDR3 is TGTGCCAGCAATTGGGGAGGGAACACTGAAGCTTTCTTT. Encoded protein: CASNWGGNTEAFF.

The CDR3 DNA sequence: TGTGCCAGCAGTGAACAAATCTCTGGGGCCAACGTCCTGACTTTC. Its protein product is CASSEQISGANVLTF. The chain carries TRBV7-9 and TRBJ2-6; no reliable D call. Germline V gives CDR1 SEHNR, CDR2 FQNEAQ (reference sequence). The CDR3 sequence is 15 residues long. Between the trimmed V and J ends, which lost 6 bases and 0 bases, there was a span of 9 bases.

The V and J genes are TRBV11-3 and TRBJ1-3; no clear D gene. Trimming took 4 bases from V and 0 from J, leaving 16 bases between them. The CDR3 consists of 17 residues. The germline V gene has CDR1 SGHNT and CDR2 YENEEA. The CDR3 nucleotides read TGTGCCAGCAGCTCAAAAGGAGAAGCGGACTCTGGAAACACCATATATTTT. It translates to CASSSKGEADSGNTIYF.

Only a few counts were recorded for this clone. The gene calls are TRBV2 and TRBJ1-5; no clear D gene. Germline CDR1 is SNHLY and CDR2 is FYNNEI. The V end lost 2 bases, the J end lost 4 bases, and 9 bases lay between the germline ends. This CDR3 has 14 amino acids. In nucleotides, the CDR3 is TGTGCCAGCAGTGAAAAATCGGGTAATCAGCCCCAGCATTTT. Its protein is CASSEKSGNQPQHF.

The rearrangement joins TRBV9 to TRBJ2-6; TRBD1 agrees at 11 bases. CDR1 and CDR2 from the germline V gene are SGDLS and YYNGEE. The CDR3 sequence is 17 residues long. Trimming removed 4 bases from V and 3 bases from J; junction bases left unmatched: 6. CDR3 protein: CASSFGTGGGGANVLTF. Here the CDR3 DNA reads TGTGCCAGCAGCTTCGGGACAGGGGGAGGTGGGGCCAACGTCCTGACTTTC.

This clone appeared once. V and J are TRBV7-2 and TRBJ2-7; possible D gene TRBD2, 5 bases. There are 16 residues in the CDR3. The germline V and J ends were trimmed by 0 bases and 0 bases, with 12 bases remaining between them. The germline V gene encodes CDR1 SGHTA and CDR2 FQGNSA. This CDR3 is CASSLAGSLSSYEQYF. The CDR3, as DNA: TGTGCCAGCAGCTTAGCAGGGAGCCTTTCCTCCTACGAGCAGTACTTC.

This clone was counted a single time. The chain employs TRBV14 and TRBJ1-2, with unresolved D. The germline V gene encodes CDR1 SGHDN and CDR2 FVKESK. Trimming removed 1 base at V and 2 bases at J, with 5 bases between. The CDR3 sequence is 13 residues long. The CDR3 sequence: CASSQGANYGYTF. The CDR3 region has the DNA TGTGCCAGCAGCCAAGGGGCCAACTATGGCTACACCTTC.

V usage is TRBV5-4 and J usage is TRBJ1-1; 9 bases line up with TRBD1. The CDR3 length is 13 residues. The V gene's germline CDR1 is SGHNT and CDR2 YYREEE (reference sequence). Losses at the gene ends were 4 bases for V and 8 bases for J; bases not matched to a gene: 6. This CDR3 is CASSHVDRGEAFF. The DNA of the CDR3 is TGTGCCAGCAGCCATGTGGACAGGGGAGAAGCTTTCTTT.

The genes are TRBV4-3 and TRBJ2-5, with TRBD2 matching 13 bases. The CDR3 contains 15 residues. Germline V gene lookup returns CDR1 LGHNA and CDR2 YSLEER. The trim removed 3 bases at V and 5 bases at J, leaving 3 bases unmatched. CDR3 residues: CASSQGLAGRETQYF. In DNA form, the CDR3 reads TGCGCCAGCAGCCAGGGACTAGCGGGGAGGGAGACCCAGTACTTC.

This sequence joins TRBV6-5 and TRBJ2-7, with 10 nucleotides matching TRBD2. Germline loops: CDR1 MNHEY, CDR2 SVGAGI. The CDR3 consists of 13 residues. J lost 6 bases, V lost 8 bases, and 7 bases had no gene match. The CDR3 DNA follows: TGTGCCAGCTTCCAACGGACTAGCGGCGAGCAGTACTTC. Translating gives CASFQRTSGEQYF.

The chain joins TRBV4-1 to TRBJ2-7; the match to TRBD2 covers 11 bases. This CDR3 comprises 16 residues. Germline V gene data show CDR1 as MGHRA and CDR2 as YSYEKL. V lost 4 bases, J lost 0 bases, and 5 bases stayed unmatched. The CDR3 reads CASSPGLAASSYEQYF. CDR3 sequence (DNA): TGCGCCAGCAGCCCGGGACTAGCGGCTAGCTCCTACGAGCAGTACTTC.

This clone appeared a single time. The V call is TRBV10-3, the J call TRBJ2-5; no firm D call. The DNA end is a closer match to TRBJ2-7, so the J assignment may be wrong. The germline V gene encodes CDR1 ENHRY and CDR2 SYGVKD. The CDR3 runs 15 residues. Written as DNA, the CDR3 is TGTGCCATCAGTGAGCCGGAGCACCTCCCCAACGAGCAGTACTTC. Encoded protein: CAISEPEHLPNEQYF.

This chain links TRBV6-6 with TRBJ2-1; 12 bases match TRBD1. The CDR3 totals 15 residues. Trimming removed 7 bases from V and 8 bases from J; junction bases left unmatched: 9. CDR1 is MNHNY and CDR2 is SVGAGI in the germline V gene (reference sequence). The CDR3 region is CASTIPGQGADEQFF. The CDR3 DNA follows: TGTGCCAGCACTATACCGGGACAGGGGGCCGATGAGCAGTTCTTC.

CDR3 loop: CASSLVSGSYNEQFF. CDR3 nucleotide sequence: TGTGCCAGCAGCCTCGTTTCAGGGTCCTACAATGAGCAGTTCTTC. The chain employs TRBV5-4 and TRBJ2-1; TRBD1 is a possible D gene (5 bases). Germline CDR1 and CDR2: SGHNT and YYREEE (reference sequence). This CDR3 has 15 residues. The V gene lost 4 bases and the J gene lost 1 base, with 12 bases spanning the gap.

This clone was observed a handful of times. The chain combines TRBV5-1 with TRBJ2-3; perhaps TRBD2 as D (6 bases). V lost 5 bases and J lost 0, with 7 bases in between. Germline V gives CDR1 SGHRS, CDR2 YFSETQ. There are 13 residues in the CDR3. The DNA for the CDR3 is TGCGCCAGCAGGCTAGCGAGCACAGATACGCAGTATTTT. This codes for CASRLASTDTQYF.

V usage is TRBV7-8 and J usage is TRBJ1-2, with TRBD1 matching over 7 bases. Trimming cost V 1 base and J 3 bases; bases outside gene matches: 5. Germline-derived CDR1 and CDR2 are SGHVS and FQNEAQ. This CDR3 comprises 15 residues. In nucleotides, the CDR3 is TGTGCCAGCAGCTTAGTGGGGACAGTCTACTATGGCTACACCTTC. It codes for CASSLVGTVYYGYTF.